Detailed here is one T cell receptor beta chain. Its antigen has not been determined. No base qualities exist here, and no much larger clone lies one base off it. This sample is part of a study of control samples from healthy donors and cancer patients (dated by TCRdb to 2018 to 2021). The V end loses 1 base and the J end loses 4 bases, and a stretch of 11 bases separates them. The CDR3 runs 14 amino acids, cysteine and phenylalanine included. Here the CDR3 DNA is all that survives: 42 bases in frame from base 1. CDR1 and CDR2, per the germline V gene, are SGHDT and YYEEEE. Library preparation employed the immunoSEQ multiplex PCR assay. Drawn from immuneACCESS, this table holds only the in-frame rearrangements with V and J called that TCRdb kept. Clones are partly lost; checked studies trace under half to an unresolved V gene and leave the rest unexplained. In all, the sample holds approximately 90,000 clones, and 80% to 95% of those were seen once. The leading ten clones occupy nearly 1.5% of the sample.

This chain joins TRBV5-6 to TRBJ1-1; the D gene assignment is ambiguous. The receptor comes from a woman aged 25 to 45 in good health. The sequencing input was blood. The CDR3 amino acid sequence is: CASSLQAKGTEAFF. The nucleotides read TGTGCCAGCAGCTTGCAGGCCAAGGGCACTGAAGCTTTCTTT.